The 29 T cell receptor beta chains presented below share a single source sample, sequenced in a study of blood T cell repertoires in COVID-19. The data were produced by immunoSEQ multiplex PCR, yet TCRdb's version contains in-frame clones alone and is incomplete. The repertoire consists of a few hundred thousand clones, with roughly 86% occurring once and the leading ten covering about 8.4%. Sequencing was carried out using PBMCs or T cells enriched from blood (not recorded which). These receptors originate from a woman younger than 45 who had recovered from COVID-19.

This clone was found once. V gene TRBV27 combines with J gene TRBJ2-1; TRBD1 aligns across 7 bases. Looked up from germline, CDR1 is MNHEY and CDR2 is SMNVEV (reference sequence). The CDR3 extends over 11 amino acids. Germline trimming cut 4 bases from V and 13 bases from J; bases unmatched to any gene: 4. The CDR3 bases are TGTGCCAGCAGTTCACAGGGGCAACAGTTCTTC. Protein sequence: CASSSQGQQFF.

This clone was detected once. This sequence joins TRBV4-1 and TRBJ2-1; tentative D call: TRBD2 (5 bases). CDR3 length: 17 amino acids. The germline V gene has CDR1 MGHRA and CDR2 YSYEKL. Trimming stripped 2 bases from V and 4 bases from J, with 18 bases between. The CDR3 sequence: CASSQMPGLIFYNEQFF. The CDR3 bases are TGCGCCAGCAGCCAAATGCCCGGACTGATCTTTTACAATGAGCAGTTCTTC.

The rearrangement uses TRBV28 and TRBJ2-5; 10 bases align to TRBD2. Germline assignment: CDR1 MDHEN and CDR2 SYDVKM. With 5 bases clipped from V and 4 bases from J, the junction kept 7 bases outside the gene matches. The CDR3 is made up of 15 amino acids. The CDR3, as DNA: TGTGCCAGCAGTCCCCTAGCGGGAGTTGCAGAGACCCAGTACTTC. It is translated as CASSPLAGVAETQYF.

The J gene is TRBJ1-1, the V gene TRBV6-5; possible D gene TRBD1, 6 bases. Deletions cut 0 bases from V and 1 base from J, with 12 bases between. This CDR3 has 16 residues. CDR1 and CDR2 from the germline V gene are MNHEY and SVGAGI. CDR3: CASSYSPQDRNTEAFF. The CDR3 nucleotides read TGTGCCAGCAGTTACTCCCCCCAGGACAGGAACACTGAAGCTTTCTTT.

CDR3 sequence: CASRSYSYNEQFF. The CDR3 nucleotides are TGTGCCAGTAGATCGTACTCCTACAATGAGCAGTTCTTC. This chain joins TRBV19 and TRBJ2-1; D gene unclear. Germline V gene sequence: CDR1 LNHDA, CDR2 SQIVND (reference sequence). The CDR3 has 13 residues. Trimming cost V 6 bases and J 0 bases, with 6 bases left between them.

The chain joins TRBV5-1 to TRBJ2-2; D might be TRBD2 (5 bases). The CDR3 is made up of 16 amino acids. The ends were cut back, 2 bases at V and 0 bases at J, with 11 bases in the middle. The germline V gene encodes CDR1 SGHRS and CDR2 YFSETQ. The CDR3 loop is CASSFQSGSNTGELFF. The DNA for the CDR3 is TGCGCCAGCAGCTTCCAAAGCGGTTCGAACACCGGGGAGCTGTTTTTT.

This chain joins TRBV3-1 (or the pseudogene TRBV3-2) and TRBJ2-7; D gene ambiguous. The CDR3 runs 13 residues. Between the trimmed V and J ends, which lost 2 bases and 1 base, there was a span of 6 bases. Germline loops: CDR1 LGHDT, CDR2 YNNKEL (reference sequence). The chain's CDR3 is CASSQSESYEQYF. The CDR3 region has the DNA TGTGCCAGCAGCCAATCCGAGTCCTACGAGCAGTACTTC.

V usage is TRBV7-3 and J usage is TRBJ2-7; TRBD1 is a possible D gene (6 bases). Germline CDR1 is SGHTA and CDR2 is FQGTGA. Between the trimmed V and J ends, which lost 6 bases and 2 bases, there was a span of 17 bases. There are 15 residues in the CDR3. In DNA form, the CDR3 reads TGTGCCAGCAGTCAAGGGGGTGACGGAACCTACGAGCAGTACTTC. It encodes CASSQGGDGTYEQYF.

The chain joins TRBV5-1 to TRBJ1-2; 8 bases fit TRBD1. The J segment lost 13 bases and the V segment lost 3 bases, leaving 11 bases of the junction unmatched. CDR3 length: 13 amino acids. Germline assignment: CDR1 SGHRS and CDR2 YFSETQ. CDR3: CASSWTGTEAATF. CDR3 nucleotides: TGCGCCAGCAGCTGGACAGGGACGGAAGCGGCCACCTTC.

The chain is built from TRBV5-1 and TRBJ2-5; weak D call: TRBD2 (6 bases). The CDR3 totals 16 residues. V lost 0 bases and J lost 5, with 17 bases in between. Per germline, CDR1 SGHRS and CDR2 YFSETQ. The CDR3 reads CASSLAESTAGETQYF. DNA for the CDR3: TGCGCCAGCAGCTTGGCCGAGTCTACTGCGGGGGAGACCCAGTACTTC.

In its sample, this clone was seen many times. In the same sample, other DNA sequences code for this CDR3. CDR3 bases: TGCGCCAGCAGCCTGGGCCAGGGGAACAAAGATACGCAGTATTTT. It translates to CASSLGQGNKDTQYF. The gene calls are TRBV5-1 and TRBJ2-3; D perhaps matches TRBD1 (6 bases). The CDR3 runs to 15 residues. Germline lookup yields CDR1 SGHRS and CDR2 YFSETQ. V lost 4 bases and J 5 bases, leaving 17 bases between the germline ends.

The J gene is TRBJ1-1, the V gene TRBV6-6; D uncertain. Germline CDR1 MNHNY, CDR2 SVGAGI (reference sequence). The V end was cut by 6 bases, the J end by 0 bases, with 11 bases between. The CDR3 covers 14 residues. The CDR3: CASSLGLMNTEAFF. The CDR3 nucleotides are TGTGCCAGCAGCCTAGGACTCATGAACACTGAAGCTTTCTTT.

The chain has TRBV24-1 and TRBJ2-7; 9 positions match TRBD1. CDR1 is KGHDR, CDR2 SFDVKD, per germline. The CDR3 is 15 residues long. Trimming took 3 bases from V and 2 from J; bases not matched to a gene: 4. CDR3 nucleotide sequence: TGTGCCACCAGTGATCCAGGACAGGGGACCTACGAGCAGTACTTC. Protein product: CATSDPGQGTYEQYF.

This clone was counted a single time. The germline gene is not matched at one end of the junction; a read error may be the cause. The rearrangement links TRBV27 to TRBJ2-7, with D possibly matching TRBD1 (6 bases). CDR3 size: 13 residues. CDR1 MNHEY and CDR2 SMNVEV come from the germline V gene (reference sequence). Written as DNA, the CDR3 is TGTGCCAGCAGCTGGACAGTCTCCTACGAGCAGTGCTTC. Translating it yields CASSWTVSYEQCF.

CDR3: CASSLGAELGYTF. The CDR3 nucleotides are TGCGCCAGCAGCTTGGGAGCGGAGTTGGGCTACACCTTC. The rearrangement uses TRBV5-1 and TRBJ1-2; D remains ambiguous. With 0 bases removed from V and 8 bases from J, the gap between germline ends came to 11 bases. The CDR3 runs 13 residues. Germline V gene lookup returns CDR1 SGHRS and CDR2 YFSETQ.

This clone was detected a few times. The chain is built from TRBV5-1 and TRBJ1-5; D may be TRBD1 (6 bases). The V gene lost 1 base and the J gene lost 3 bases, with 8 bases spanning the gap. The CDR3 consists of 14 residues. The V gene's germline CDR1 is SGHRS and CDR2 YFSETQ. CDR3 in DNA: TGCGCCAGCAGCTTGTCAGGGGACAATCAGCCCCAGCATTTT. This codes for CASSLSGDNQPQHF.

The chain joins TRBV15 to TRBJ1-4, with a tentative D call TRBD1 (5 bases). The CDR3 sequence is 17 residues long. Trimming stripped 2 bases from V and 6 bases from J, with 19 bases between. Germline V gene sequence: CDR1 LNHNV, CDR2 YYDKDF (reference sequence). The CDR3 DNA reads TGTGCCACCAGCAGAAGATCGGGGACTCTAAGGGATGAAAAACTGTTTTTT. Its translation is CATSRRSGTLRDEKLFF.

This sequence joins TRBV28 and TRBJ2-5, with 9 bases that match TRBD1. With 6 bases clipped from V and 3 bases from J, the junction kept 5 bases outside the gene matches. This CDR3 is 14 amino acids long. Germline V lookup: CDR1 MDHEN, CDR2 SYDVKM. The CDR3 nucleotides read TGTGCCAGCAGGCAGGGACAGGGCGAAGAGACCCAGTACTTC. Amino acid sequence: CASRQGQGEETQYF.

This clone was observed a single time. V gene TRBV5-6 combines with J gene TRBJ2-5; D is ambiguous. V was cut by 2 bases and J by 0 bases, with 5 bases left in between. The length of the CDR3 is 13 residues. Germline CDR1 reads SGHDT; CDR2 reads YYEEEE. The CDR3 protein is CASSFSNQETQYF. The CDR3 nucleotides read TGTGCCAGCAGCTTTAGTAACCAAGAGACCCAGTACTTC.

This chain joins TRBV3-1 (or the pseudogene TRBV3-2) and TRBJ2-5; the match to TRBD1 covers 8 bases. J lost 1 base, V lost 4 bases, and 8 bases had no gene match. The CDR3 covers 16 residues. Germline loops: CDR1 LGHDT, CDR2 YNNKEL (reference sequence). CDR3 nucleotide sequence: TGTGCCAGCAGCCGGAACGGACAGGGACCCCAAGAGACCCAGTACTTC. Residues: CASSRNGQGPQETQYF.

V is TRBV27 and J is TRBJ2-1; 8 bases align to TRBD2. J lost 4 bases, V lost 6 bases, and 11 bases had no gene match. Germline V lookup: CDR1 MNHEY, CDR2 SMNVEV (reference sequence). The CDR3 totals 16 residues. The CDR3 here is CASRLSSGSAYNEQFF. In DNA form, the CDR3 reads TGTGCCAGCAGACTATCGAGCGGGAGTGCTTACAATGAGCAGTTCTTC.

The CDR3 DNA follows: TGTGCCAGCAGCCAAGGTGTGCGGGACGCCTACGAGCAGTACTTC. This encodes CASSQGVRDAYEQYF. The V gene is TRBV3-1 (or the pseudogene TRBV3-2), the J gene TRBJ2-7; a weak D match, TRBD2 (6 bases). In germline, CDR1 is LGHDT, CDR2 YNNKEL (reference sequence). V lost 1 base to trimming and J lost 2 bases, with 12 bases between them. There are 15 residues in the CDR3.

The chain combines TRBV19 with TRBJ2-1, with D tentatively TRBD1 (6 bases). Germline CDR1 and CDR2: LNHDA and SQIVND (reference sequence). The CDR3 extends over 15 amino acids. V was cut by 1 base and J by 11 bases, with 18 bases left in between. DNA for the CDR3: TGTGCCAGTAGTATAGGTGGGGGCGGCGCATTCCAGCAGTTCTTC. Translated, it gives CASSIGGGGAFQQFF.

This clone was observed a single time. V and J are TRBV9 and TRBJ2-1; 11 nucleotides agree with TRBD2. CDR1 is SGDLS, CDR2 YYNGEE, per germline. This CDR3 comprises 15 residues. V shed 4 bases and J 6 bases; nucleotides not matched to a gene: 6. The CDR3 region has the DNA TGTGCCAGCAGCTTTCTAGCGGGAGGATCCAATGAGCAGTTCTTC. Translating it yields CASSFLAGGSNEQFF.

The genes are TRBV9 and TRBJ2-1; TRBD1 might be the D (5 bases). The CDR3 consists of 16 residues. Germline values: CDR1 SGDLS, CDR2 YYNGEE. V was pared by 0 bases and J by 9 bases, with 19 bases between. CDR3 protein: CASSVEGPMGRGEQFF. CDR3 nucleotides: TGTGCCAGCAGCGTAGAAGGCCCCATGGGTAGGGGTGAGCAGTTCTTC.

The chain employs TRBV6-5 and TRBJ1-6; perhaps TRBD1 as D (5 bases). The CDR3 loop spans 14 amino acids. Germline V gives CDR1 MNHEY, CDR2 SVGAGI. The V end was cut by 2 bases, the J end by 7 bases, with 9 bases between. The CDR3 DNA follows: TGTGCCAGCAGTTACACGACAGCGAATTCACCCCTCCACTTT. The encoded protein is CASSYTTANSPLHF.

The V and J genes are TRBV4-1 and TRBJ1-1; D uncertain. V was clipped by 1 base and J by 4 bases, with 13 bases between them. The CDR3 sequence is 15 residues long. From germline, CDR1 is MGHRA and CDR2 YSYEKL. The CDR3 is CASSQVTGSTTEAFF. As DNA, the CDR3 is TGCGCCAGCAGCCAAGTCACCGGGAGTACCACTGAAGCTTTCTTT.

The J gene is TRBJ2-7, the V gene TRBV5-6; D gene uncertain. Deletions cut 4 bases from V and 2 bases from J, with 10 bases between. The CDR3 totals 13 residues. Germline V lookup: CDR1 SGHDT, CDR2 YYEEEE. CDR3 DNA: TGTGCCAGCAGCCCCCCTGGGCCCTACGAGCAGTACTTC. This translates into CASSPPGPYEQYF.

The chain links TRBV19 to TRBJ2-2, with unresolved D. Germline lookup yields CDR1 LNHDA and CDR2 SQIVND (reference sequence). The germline V and J ends were trimmed by 3 bases and 4 bases, with 9 bases remaining between them. This CDR3 has 14 amino acids. The CDR3 loop is CASSISLFTGELFF. The CDR3 DNA reads as TGTGCCAGTAGTATCTCCCTATTCACCGGGGAGCTGTTTTTT.